The present T cell receptor beta chain was sequenced within a study of CD8+CD57+ T cells in acquired aplastic anemia. Study information: An average of about 3.2 ug of DNA was obtained from sorted CD4+ and CD8+ cells.

In this sample, this clonotype turned up a few times. The antigen remains undetermined. Study conclusions and caveats: In CD8+ cells, Simpson's diversity showed no significant difference between patients and controls. Patients and controls had in common 25 to 30 CD8+ CDR3 sequences.

The use of genomic DNA as template underpinned the TCR beta VDJ and CDR3 profiling. TCRdb reprocessed the reads via MiXCR and lists one record per CDR3 protein. The sample has 200,000 or so distinct CDR3 sequences; around 65% are singletons. The sequencing input was sorted CD4+, CD8+, or CD8+CD57+ T cells (not recorded which) from PBMCs. The TCR sequence derives from a human donor with severe aplastic anemia or a healthy control (not recorded which).

CDR3: CASSPIGGSNQPQHF. As DNA, the CDR3 is TGTGCCAGCAGTCCAATCGGCGGTAGCAATCAGCCCCAGCATTTT. The chain couples TRBV12-3 or TRBV12-4 to TRBJ1-5; no firm D call. This CDR3 has 15 residues. V lost 5 bases, J lost 0 bases, and 11 bases lay in between.